What follows is one T cell receptor (beta chain) and its context. This entry belongs to a study of blood T cell repertoires in COVID-19. As for the study in general: The United States, Italy and Spain provided the acute and convalescent COVID-19 samples. The cDNA or gDNA used as material had been derived from T cells, B-cell-depleted T cells, or PBMCs.

Per germline, CDR1 KGHDR and CDR2 SFDVKD. The CDR3 extends over 14 amino acids. V gave up 5 bases and J gave up 6 bases, with 14 bases separating them. In the study's own analysis: Using reference gene primer amplification, nucleated cell counts were estimated. Clones were sequenced by immunoSEQ multiplex PCR, and TCRdb holds only the in-frame ones, with some missing. The V and J calls and clone size come from that table; D and trimming were worked out from the DNA. The sample includes fewer than 200,000 clones, about 88% of them seen just once. J is TRBJ2-3 and V is TRBV24-1; D is perhaps TRBD1 (6 bases). The source material was peripheral blood. The source is a man aged 55 to 70 with acute or convalescent COVID-19. CDR3 DNA sequence: TGTGCCACCAGTGTACAGGGTATGGTTGATACGCAGTATTTT. This translates into CATSVQGMVDTQYF.